One and the same sample provided the 2 T cell receptor beta chains below, sequenced in a study of pediatric ulcerative colitis. Some clones are missing from TCRdb's copy, which holds only in-frame ones; the method was immunoSEQ multiplex PCR. The sample gives 64,000 or so clones, 75% to 85% of which show up once; roughly 5.2% is in the top ten. Sequencing was done on a sample of blood. These receptors came from a boy aged 10-17 years with moderate ulcerative colitis.

The chain combines TRBV4-1 with TRBJ2-1, with 8 bases fitting TRBD2. Germline V gene data show CDR1 as MGHRA and CDR2 as YSYEKL. This CDR3 has 19 amino acids. Losses at the gene ends were 0 bases for V and 2 bases for J; bases not matched to a gene: 12. In DNA form, the CDR3 reads TGCGCCAGCAGCCAAGAAGTCTCGGCTAGCGGGCGGACCTACAATGAGCAGTTCTTC. Its translation is CASSQEVSASGRTYNEQFF.

The CDR3 bases are TGTGCCAGTAGTCGGCAGCGAGGCTACGAGCAGTACTTC. Protein sequence: CASSRQRGYEQYF. This chain uses TRBV19 with TRBJ2-7; D gene unclear. This CDR3 spans 13 amino acids. The V gene lost 5 bases and the J gene lost 3 bases, with 11 bases spanning the gap. CDR1 is LNHDA, CDR2 SQIVND, per germline (reference sequence).